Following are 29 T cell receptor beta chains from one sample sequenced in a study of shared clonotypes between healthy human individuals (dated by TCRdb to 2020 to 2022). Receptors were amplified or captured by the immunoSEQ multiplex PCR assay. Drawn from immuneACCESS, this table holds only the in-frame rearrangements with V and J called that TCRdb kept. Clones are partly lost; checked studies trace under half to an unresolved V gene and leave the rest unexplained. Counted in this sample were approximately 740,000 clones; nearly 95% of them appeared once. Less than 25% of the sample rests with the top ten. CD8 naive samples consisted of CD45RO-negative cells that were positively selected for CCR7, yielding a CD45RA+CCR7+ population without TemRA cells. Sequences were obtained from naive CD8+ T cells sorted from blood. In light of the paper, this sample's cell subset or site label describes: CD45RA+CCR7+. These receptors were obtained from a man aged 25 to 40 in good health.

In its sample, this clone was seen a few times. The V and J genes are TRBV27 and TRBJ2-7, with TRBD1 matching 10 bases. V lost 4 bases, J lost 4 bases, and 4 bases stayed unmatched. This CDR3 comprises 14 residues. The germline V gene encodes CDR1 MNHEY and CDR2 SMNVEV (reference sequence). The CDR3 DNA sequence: TGTGCCAGCAGTTCCTGGGACAGGGGTTACGAGCAGTACTTC. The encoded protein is CASSSWDRGYEQYF.

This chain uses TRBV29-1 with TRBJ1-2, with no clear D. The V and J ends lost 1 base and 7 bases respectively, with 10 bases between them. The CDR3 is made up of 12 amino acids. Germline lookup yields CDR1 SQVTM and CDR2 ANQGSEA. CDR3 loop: CSVEGEGSGYTF. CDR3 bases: TGCAGCGTTGAAGGAGAAGGCTCTGGCTACACCTTC.

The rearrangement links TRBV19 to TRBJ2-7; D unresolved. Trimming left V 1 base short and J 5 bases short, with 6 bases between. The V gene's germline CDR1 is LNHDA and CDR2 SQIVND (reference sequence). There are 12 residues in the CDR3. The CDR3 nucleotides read TGTGCCAGTAGTATAGTTGGGGACGAGCAGTACTTC. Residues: CASSIVGDEQYF.

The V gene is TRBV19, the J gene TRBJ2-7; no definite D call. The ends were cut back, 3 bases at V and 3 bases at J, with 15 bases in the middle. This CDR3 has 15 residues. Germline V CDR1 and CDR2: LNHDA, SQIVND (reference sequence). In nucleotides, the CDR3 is TGTGCCAGTAGTATGGGTAGAAGCGACCACTACGAGCAGTACTTC. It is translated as CASSMGRSDHYEQYF.

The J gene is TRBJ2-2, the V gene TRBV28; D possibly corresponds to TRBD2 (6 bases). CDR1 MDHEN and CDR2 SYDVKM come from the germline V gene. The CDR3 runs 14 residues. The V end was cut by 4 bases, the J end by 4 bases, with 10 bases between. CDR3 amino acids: CASSWGVGTGELFF. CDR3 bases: TGTGCCAGCAGTTGGGGGGTGGGCACCGGGGAGCTGTTTTTT.

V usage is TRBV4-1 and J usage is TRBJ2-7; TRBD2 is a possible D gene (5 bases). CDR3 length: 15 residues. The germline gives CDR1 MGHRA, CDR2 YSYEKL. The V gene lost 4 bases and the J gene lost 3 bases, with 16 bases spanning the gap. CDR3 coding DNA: TGCGCCAGCAGCCGGTTACGAGAGGGTGGCTACGAGCAGTACTTC. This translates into CASSRLREGGYEQYF.

CDR3: CASSFDRVNTGELFF. The CDR3 region has the DNA TGTGCCAGCAGTTTCGACAGGGTAAACACCGGGGAGCTGTTTTTT. The rearrangement links TRBV28 to TRBJ2-2, with TRBD1 matching over 7 bases. The CDR3 is made up of 15 amino acids. CDR1 is MDHEN, CDR2 SYDVKM, per germline. Unmatched junction bases numbered 3, after V lost 3 bases and J lost 2 bases.

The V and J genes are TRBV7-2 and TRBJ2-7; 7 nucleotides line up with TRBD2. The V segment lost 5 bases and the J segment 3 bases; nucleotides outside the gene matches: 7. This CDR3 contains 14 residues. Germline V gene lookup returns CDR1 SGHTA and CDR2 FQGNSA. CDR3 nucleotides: TGTGCCAGCAGCGCCCGGACTAGGGGCTACGAGCAGTACTTC. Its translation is CASSARTRGYEQYF.

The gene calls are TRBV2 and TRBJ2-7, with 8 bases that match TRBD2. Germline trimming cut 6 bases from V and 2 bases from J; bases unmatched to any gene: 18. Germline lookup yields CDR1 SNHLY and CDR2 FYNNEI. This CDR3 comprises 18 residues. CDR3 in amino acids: CASRLTSDGDGDPYEQYF. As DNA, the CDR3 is TGTGCCAGCAGACTGACTAGCGACGGGGATGGGGACCCCTACGAGCAGTACTTC.

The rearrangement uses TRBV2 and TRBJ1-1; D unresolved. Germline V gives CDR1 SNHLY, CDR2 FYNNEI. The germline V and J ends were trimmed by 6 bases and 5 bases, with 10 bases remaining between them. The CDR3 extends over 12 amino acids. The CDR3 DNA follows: TGTGCCAGCAGCTCCTGGGGAACTGAAGCTTTCTTT. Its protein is CASSSWGTEAFF. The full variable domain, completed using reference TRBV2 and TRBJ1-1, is EPEVTQTPSHQVTQMGQEVILRCVPISNHLYFYWYRQILGQKVEFLVSFYNNEISEKSEIFDDQFSVERPDGSNFTLKIRSTKLEDSAMYFCASSSWGTEAFFGQGTRLTVV.

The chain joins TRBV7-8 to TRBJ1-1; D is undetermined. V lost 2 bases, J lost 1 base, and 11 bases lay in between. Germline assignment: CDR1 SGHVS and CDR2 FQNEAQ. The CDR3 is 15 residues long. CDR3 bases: TGTGCCAGCAGCTTAACACGAGCAGGGAACACTGAAGCTTTCTTT. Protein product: CASSLTRAGNTEAFF. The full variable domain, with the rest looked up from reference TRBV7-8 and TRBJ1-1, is GAGVSQSPRYKVAKRGQDVALRCDPISGHVSLFWYQQALGQGPEFLTYFQNEAQLDKSGLPSDRFFAERPEGSVSTLKIQRTQQEDSAVYLCASSLTRAGNTEAFFGQGTRLTVV.

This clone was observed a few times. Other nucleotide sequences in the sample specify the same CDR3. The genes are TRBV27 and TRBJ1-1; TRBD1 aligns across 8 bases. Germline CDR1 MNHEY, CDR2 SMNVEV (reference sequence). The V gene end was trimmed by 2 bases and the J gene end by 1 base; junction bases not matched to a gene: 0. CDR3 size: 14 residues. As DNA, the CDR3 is TGTGCCAGCAGTTTAGGGACAGGGAACACTGAAGCTTTCTTT. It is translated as CASSLGTGNTEAFF.

CDR3 DNA sequence: TGTGCCAGCAGGTTAGGGGCAGGGGTGACCTACGAGCAGTACTTC. Translated: CASRLGAGVTYEQYF. The rearrangement uses TRBV27 and TRBJ2-7; D might be TRBD1 (6 bases). V was trimmed by 6 bases and J by 2 bases, leaving 17 bases between them. This CDR3 has 15 amino acids. Per germline, CDR1 MNHEY and CDR2 SMNVEV (reference sequence).

The CDR3 coding sequence is TGTGCCAGCAGCCCCCAGGGCGAATACGGGGAGCTGTTTTTT. Its protein product is CASSPQGEYGELFF. V is TRBV27 and J is TRBJ2-2; weak D call: TRBD1 (5 bases). Trimming took off 6 bases at V and 7 bases at J, with 15 bases between the two ends. The germline V gene encodes CDR1 MNHEY and CDR2 SMNVEV (reference sequence). The CDR3 has 14 residues.

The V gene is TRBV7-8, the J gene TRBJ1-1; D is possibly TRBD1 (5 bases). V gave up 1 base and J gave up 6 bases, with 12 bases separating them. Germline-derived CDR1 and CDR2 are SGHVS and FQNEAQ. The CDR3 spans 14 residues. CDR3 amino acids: CASSLGQGESEAFF. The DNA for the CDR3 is TGTGCCAGCAGCTTAGGGCAAGGGGAATCTGAAGCTTTCTTT.

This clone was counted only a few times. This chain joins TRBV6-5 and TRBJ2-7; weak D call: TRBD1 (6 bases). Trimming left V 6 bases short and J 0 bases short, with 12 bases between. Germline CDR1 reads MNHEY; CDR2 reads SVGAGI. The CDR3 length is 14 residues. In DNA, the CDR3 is TGTGCCAGCAGCGCAGGGGATTTCTCCTACGAGCAGTACTTC. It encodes CASSAGDFSYEQYF.

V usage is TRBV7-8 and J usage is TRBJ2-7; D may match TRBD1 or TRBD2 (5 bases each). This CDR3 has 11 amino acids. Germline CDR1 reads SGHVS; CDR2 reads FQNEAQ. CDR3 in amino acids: CASSLGGRTLV. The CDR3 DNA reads TGTGCCAGCAGCTTAGGGGGGAGAACTCTTGTC.

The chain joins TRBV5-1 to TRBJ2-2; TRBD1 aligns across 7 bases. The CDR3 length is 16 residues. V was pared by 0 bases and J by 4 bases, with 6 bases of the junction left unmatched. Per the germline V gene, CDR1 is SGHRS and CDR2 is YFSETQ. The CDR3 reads CASSLVKGAATGELFF. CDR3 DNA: TGCGCCAGCAGCTTGGTAAAGGGGGCGGCCACCGGGGAGCTGTTTTTT.

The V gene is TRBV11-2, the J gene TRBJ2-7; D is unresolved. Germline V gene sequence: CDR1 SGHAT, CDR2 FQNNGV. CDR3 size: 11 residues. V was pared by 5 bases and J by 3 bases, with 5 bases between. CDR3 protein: CASSKLYEQYF. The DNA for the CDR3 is TGTGCCAGCAGCAAACTCTACGAGCAGTACTTC.

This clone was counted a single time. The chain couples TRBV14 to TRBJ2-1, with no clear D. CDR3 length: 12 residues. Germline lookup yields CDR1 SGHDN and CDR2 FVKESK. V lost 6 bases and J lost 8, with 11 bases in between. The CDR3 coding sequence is TGTGCCAGCAGTGTCATCCACCATGAGCAGTTCTTC. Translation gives CASSVIHHEQFF.

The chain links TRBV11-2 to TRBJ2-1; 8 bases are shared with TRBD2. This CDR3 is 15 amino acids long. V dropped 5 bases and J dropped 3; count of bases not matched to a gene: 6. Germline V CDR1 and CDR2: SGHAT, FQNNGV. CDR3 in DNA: TGTGCCAGCAGCGTCGGGAGGGCCAGCTACAATGAGCAGTTCTTC. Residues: CASSVGRASYNEQFF.

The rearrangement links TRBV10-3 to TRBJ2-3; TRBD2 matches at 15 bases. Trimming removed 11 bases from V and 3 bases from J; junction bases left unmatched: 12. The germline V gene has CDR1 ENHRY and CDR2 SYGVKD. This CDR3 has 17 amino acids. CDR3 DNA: TGTGCCGGCTCCGGGACTAGCGGGAGGACGGCGACAGATACGCAGTATTTT. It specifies CAGSGTSGRTATDTQYF.

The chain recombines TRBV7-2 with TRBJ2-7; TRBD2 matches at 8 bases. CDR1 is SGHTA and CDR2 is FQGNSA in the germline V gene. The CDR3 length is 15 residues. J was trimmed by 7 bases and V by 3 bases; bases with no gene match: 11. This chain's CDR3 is CASSLASGLVREQYF. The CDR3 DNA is TGTGCCAGCAGCTTGGCTAGCGGGTTGGTCAGGGAGCAGTACTTC.

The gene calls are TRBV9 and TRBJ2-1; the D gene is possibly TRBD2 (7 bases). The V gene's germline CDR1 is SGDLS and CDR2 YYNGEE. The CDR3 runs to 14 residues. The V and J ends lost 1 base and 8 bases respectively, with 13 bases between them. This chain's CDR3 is CASSVRGAIDEQFF. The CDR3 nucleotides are TGTGCCAGCAGCGTACGGGGGGCAATCGATGAGCAGTTCTTC.

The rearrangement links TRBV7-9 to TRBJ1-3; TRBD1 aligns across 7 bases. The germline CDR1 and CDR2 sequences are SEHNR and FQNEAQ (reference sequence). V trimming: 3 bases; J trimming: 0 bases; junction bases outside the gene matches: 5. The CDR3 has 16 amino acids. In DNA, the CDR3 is TGTGCCAGCAGCTTCAGACAGGGCCTCTCTGGAAACACCATATATTTT. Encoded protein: CASSFRQGLSGNTIYF.

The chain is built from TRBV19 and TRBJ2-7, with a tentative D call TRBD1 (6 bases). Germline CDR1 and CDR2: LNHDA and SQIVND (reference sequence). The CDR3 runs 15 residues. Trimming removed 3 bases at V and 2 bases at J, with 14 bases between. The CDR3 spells CASSMARGAPYEQYF. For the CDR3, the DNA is TGTGCCAGTAGTATGGCCAGGGGAGCCCCCTACGAGCAGTACTTC.

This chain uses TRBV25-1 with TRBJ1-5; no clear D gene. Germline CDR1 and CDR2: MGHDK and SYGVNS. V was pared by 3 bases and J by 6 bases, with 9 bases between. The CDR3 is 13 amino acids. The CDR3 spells CASSDPHGQPQHF. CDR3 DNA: TGTGCCAGCAGTGATCCCCATGGTCAGCCCCAGCATTTT. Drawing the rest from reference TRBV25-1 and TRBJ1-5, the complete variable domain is EADIYQTPRYLVIGTGKKITLECSQTMGHDKMYWYQQDPGMELHLIHYSYGVNSTEKGDLSSESTVSRIRTEHFPLTLESARPSHTSQYLCASSDPHGQPQHFGDGTRLSIL.

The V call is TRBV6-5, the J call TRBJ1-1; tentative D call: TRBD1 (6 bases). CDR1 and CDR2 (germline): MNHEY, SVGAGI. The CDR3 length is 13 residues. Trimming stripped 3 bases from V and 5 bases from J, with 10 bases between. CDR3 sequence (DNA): TGTGCCAGCAGTTATAAGAGGGGGACTGAAGCTTTCTTT. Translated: CASSYKRGTEAFF.

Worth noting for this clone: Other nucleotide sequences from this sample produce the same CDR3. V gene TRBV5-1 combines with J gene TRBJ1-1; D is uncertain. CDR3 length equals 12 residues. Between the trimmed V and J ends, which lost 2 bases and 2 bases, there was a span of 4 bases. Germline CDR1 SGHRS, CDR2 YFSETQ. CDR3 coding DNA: TGCGCCAGCAGCTTACTCAACACTGAAGCTTTCTTT. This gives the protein CASSLLNTEAFF.